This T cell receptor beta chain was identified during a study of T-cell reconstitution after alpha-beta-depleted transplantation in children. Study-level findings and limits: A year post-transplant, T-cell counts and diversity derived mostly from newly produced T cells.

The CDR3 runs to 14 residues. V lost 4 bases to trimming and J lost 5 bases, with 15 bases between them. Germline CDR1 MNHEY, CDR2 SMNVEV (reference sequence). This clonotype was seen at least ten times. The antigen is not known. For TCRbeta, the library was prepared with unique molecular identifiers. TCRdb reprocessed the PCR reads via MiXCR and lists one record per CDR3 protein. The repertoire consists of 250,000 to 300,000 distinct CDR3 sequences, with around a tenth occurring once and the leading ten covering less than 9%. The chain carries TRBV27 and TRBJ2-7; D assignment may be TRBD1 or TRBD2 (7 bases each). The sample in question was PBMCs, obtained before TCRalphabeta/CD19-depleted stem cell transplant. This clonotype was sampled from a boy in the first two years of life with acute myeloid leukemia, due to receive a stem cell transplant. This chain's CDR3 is CASSWGRGGNEQYF. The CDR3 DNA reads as TGTGCCAGCAGTTGGGGCAGGGGGGGTAACGAGCAGTACTTC.